The 9 T cell receptor beta chains reported below all come from one sample, sequenced in a study of T cells in Graves' hyperthyroidism and ophthalmopathy. Amplified TCR beta CDR3 regions derived from RNA transcripts. Initially, a first-round RT-PCR of the TCR CDR3 employed the HTBI primer set. TCRdb re-analysed the multiplex PCR reads in MiXCR, keeping a single row per CDR3 protein. The sample lists a few hundred thousand distinct CDR3 sequences; about 14% were seen once. The sample was blood. The receptors were sampled from a woman in her thirties or forties with Graves' hyperthyroidism that later progressed to Graves' ophthalmopathy.

This clonotype was observed at least ten times. The chain is built from TRBV3-1 and TRBJ2-1; D is perhaps TRBD2 (5 bases). CDR1 is LGHDT, CDR2 YNNKEL, per germline (reference sequence). The length of the CDR3 is 17 residues. Trimming stripped 0 bases from V and 3 bases from J, with 15 bases between. CDR3 region: CASSQDEGAPSYNEQFF. The CDR3 DNA reads as TGTGCCAGCAGCCAAGACGAGGGCGCCCCCAGCTACAATGAGCAGTTCTTC.

V is TRBV5-1 and J is TRBJ1-4; D is ambiguous. V lost 0 bases and J lost 0, with 3 bases in between. The germline V gene has CDR1 SGHRS and CDR2 YFSETQ. The CDR3 totals 14 residues. CDR3 region: CASSLDTTNEKLFF. The CDR3 region has the DNA TGCGCCAGCAGCTTGGACACAACTAATGAAAAACTGTTTTTT.

This clonotype was seen many times. The chain's CDR3 is CSARTTGVEQYF. For the CDR3, the DNA is TGCAGTGCTAGAACGACAGGGGTCGAGCAGTACTTC. The V and J genes are TRBV20-1 and TRBJ2-7; 8 nucleotides match TRBD1. This CDR3 contains 12 residues. The germline gives CDR1 DFQATT, CDR2 SNEGSKA (reference sequence). The trim removed 2 bases at V and 6 bases at J, leaving 3 bases unmatched.

The V call is TRBV27, the J call TRBJ2-1, with a possible D match to TRBD2 (6 bases). The CDR3 contains 16 residues. The germline V gene encodes CDR1 MNHEY and CDR2 SMNVEV (reference sequence). The germline V and J ends were trimmed by 5 bases and 7 bases, with 21 bases remaining between them. The CDR3 nucleotides read TGTGCCAGCAGTCCCACCCAGGGACTGGGCTCAAATGAGCAGTTCTTC. It codes for CASSPTQGLGSNEQFF.

This clonotype has a count of ten or more. The CDR3 reads CASSIASTPLHF. The CDR3 DNA follows: TGTGCCAGCAGTATCGCTTCGACACCCCTCCACTTT. V and J are TRBV28 and TRBJ1-6; D call uncertain. The V end was cut by 5 bases, the J end by 11 bases, with 10 bases between. This CDR3 has 12 residues. CDR1 and CDR2 (germline): MDHEN, SYDVKM.

The chain links TRBV2 to TRBJ2-3; D might be TRBD1 (5 bases). The CDR3 runs 16 residues. V dropped 2 bases and J dropped 3 bases, with 15 bases sitting between them. CDR1 is SNHLY, CDR2 FYNNEI, per germline. CDR3 nucleotides: TGTGCCAGCAGTGAACAAGGCAGGCAGGGAACAGATACGCAGTATTTT. It is translated as CASSEQGRQGTDTQYF.

The gene calls are TRBV28 and TRBJ1-5; D is undetermined. From germline, CDR1 is MDHEN and CDR2 SYDVKM. Trimming stripped 5 bases from V and 2 bases from J, with 13 bases between. The length of the CDR3 is 15 residues. Here the CDR3 reads CASSRRDLGNQPQHF. In DNA form, the CDR3 reads TGTGCCAGCAGTCGCCGGGATCTGGGCAATCAGCCCCAGCATTTT.

This clonotype was observed many times. The chain uses TRBV12-3 or TRBV12-4 and TRBJ2-1; 10 bases are a match to TRBD2. V trimming: 7 bases; J trimming: 7 bases; junction bases outside the gene matches: 4. CDR3 size: 13 residues. DNA of the CDR3: TGTGCCAGCAATCTAGCGGGAGCGAATGAGCAGTTCTTC. Encoded protein: CASNLAGANEQFF.

This clonotype has a count of ten or more. The chain has TRBV5-1 and TRBJ2-2; D is possibly TRBD1 (5 bases). V dropped 4 bases and J dropped 2 bases, with 9 bases sitting between them. The CDR3 consists of 14 residues. Germline V gene sequence: CDR1 SGHRS, CDR2 YFSETQ. In DNA, the CDR3 is TGCGCCAGCAGCCGAGACAGTAACACCGGGGAGCTGTTTTTT. This gives the protein CASSRDSNTGELFF.